Presented here are 27 T cell receptor beta chains from one specimen sequenced in a study of TIL therapy for anti-PD-1-resistant metastatic lung cancer (dated by TCRdb to about 2021). The immunoSEQ v3 hsTCRB kit was used to amplify TCR beta CDR3 regions from genomic DNA through bias-controlled multiplex PCR. This immuneACCESS table, as held by TCRdb, lists in-frame sequences with V and J called but not all clones. Of the missing ones, under half trace to an unresolved V gene in checked studies; the others have no known cause. Within this sample are tens of thousands of clones, with 79% of them counted one time only. The top ten clones comprise about 15% of the sample. The meaning of the sample's time point label: pre-treatment sample, taken before nivolumab and TIL therapy. This specimen was blood, taken at baseline. The receptors derive from a man between 65 and 85 years old with non-small cell lung cancer.

This sequence joins TRBV12-2 and TRBJ2-3; whether TRBD2, the table's D call, matches the DNA was not checked. TRBV12-2 is assigned pseudogene status. The CDR3 extends over 16 amino acids. CDR3 in DNA: TGTGCAAGTCGCTTACCCCGGGACTCGCTCACAGATACGCAGTATTTT. It specifies CASRLPRDSLTDTQYF.

The chain couples TRBV7-2 to TRBJ2-1; TRBD2 matches at 9 bases. The CDR3 extends over 16 amino acids. Germline CDR1 is SGHTA and CDR2 is FQGNSA. With 1 base clipped from V and 6 bases from J, the junction kept 7 bases outside the gene matches. CDR3 residues: CASSLVGLAGLNEQFF. For the CDR3, the DNA is TGTGCCAGCAGCTTAGTGGGCCTAGCGGGACTCAATGAGCAGTTCTTC.

The chain carries TRBV11-2 and TRBJ2-5; D is uncertain. V dropped 1 base and J dropped 5 bases, with 14 bases sitting between them. Looked up from germline, CDR1 is SGHAT and CDR2 is FQNNGV. CDR3 length equals 15 residues. CDR3 in amino acids: CASSLGSLPSETQYF. CDR3 nucleotide sequence: TGTGCCAGCAGCTTAGGCTCTCTCCCGTCGGAGACCCAGTACTTC. Complete variable domain (other parts from reference TRBV11-2 and TRBJ2-5): EAGVAQSPRYKIIEKRQSVAFWCNPISGHATLYWYQQILGQGPKLLIQFQNNGVVDDSQLPKDRFSAERLKGVDSTLKIQPAKLEDSAVYLCASSLGSLPSETQYFGPGTRLLVL.

The V and J genes are TRBV28 and TRBJ1-2; D ambiguous. Trimming shortened V by 4 bases and J by 0 bases, and 6 bases separated the two germline ends. The CDR3 is made up of 13 amino acids. CDR1 is MDHEN and CDR2 is SYDVKM in the germline V gene. CDR3 protein: CASSSATNYGYTF. The CDR3 DNA reads TGTGCCAGCAGTTCTGCCACTAACTATGGCTACACCTTC.

This chain uses TRBV28 with TRBJ2-2; D possibly matches TRBD1 or TRBD2 (5 bases each). The CDR3 spans 20 residues. The V end was cut by 3 bases, the J end by 0 bases, with 23 bases between. Germline values: CDR1 MDHEN, CDR2 SYDVKM. CDR3 region: CASSFKGFGWGGPNTGELFF. As DNA, the CDR3 is TGTGCCAGCAGTTTTAAGGGGTTTGGTTGGGGCGGGCCGAACACCGGGGAGCTGTTTTTT.

The rearrangement links TRBV9 to TRBJ2-2; D may be TRBD2 (6 bases). Trimming removed 0 bases from V and 5 bases from J, with 11 bases in between. CDR3 length equals 15 residues. Germline V gives CDR1 SGDLS, CDR2 YYNGEE. Written as DNA, the CDR3 is TGTGCCAGCAGCGTAGGGCTAGCGCGAACCGGGGAGCTGTTTTTT. It yields the protein CASSVGLARTGELFF. The full variable domain, completed using reference TRBV9 and TRBJ2-2, is DSGVTQTPKHLITATGQRVTLRCSPRSGDLSVYWYQQSLDQGLQFLIQYYNGEERAKGNILERFSAQQFPDLHSELNLSSLELGDSALYFCASSVGLARTGELFFGEGSRLTVL.

This clone is a singleton in its sample. The chain couples TRBV7-2 to TRBJ1-5; weak D call: TRBD1 (5 bases). Germline V gene data show CDR1 as SGHTA and CDR2 as FQGNSA. The CDR3 loop spans 13 amino acids. Trimming stripped 2 bases from V and 5 bases from J, with 7 bases between. The CDR3 DNA follows: TGTGCCAGCAGCTTACAGGGTTATCAGCCCCAGCATTTT. Residues: CASSLQGYQPQHF.

The genes are TRBV5-4 and TRBJ1-1; a possible D gene is TRBD1 (5 bases). The ends were cut back, 6 bases at V and 0 bases at J, with 9 bases in the middle. Germline CDR1 reads SGHNT; CDR2 reads YYREEE (reference sequence). The CDR3 spans 13 residues. The CDR3 DNA reads TGTGCCAGCATGGCAGGGTTGAACACTGAAGCTTTCTTT. Its protein is CASMAGLNTEAFF.

Judged by abundance, this clone is medium-sized. This chain uses TRBV5-6 with TRBJ2-2; weak D call: TRBD1 (5 bases). The germline V gene has CDR1 SGHDT and CDR2 YYEEEE. The CDR3 has 14 amino acids. V was pared by 1 base and J by 3 bases, with 7 bases between. CDR3 nucleotides: TGTGCCAGCAGCTTGCCAGGGCACACCGGGGAGCTGTTTTTT. This gives the protein CASSLPGHTGELFF.

J is TRBJ1-1 and V is TRBV4-1; D gene uncertain. The V and J ends lost 4 bases and 1 base respectively, with 7 bases between them. In germline, CDR1 is MGHRA, CDR2 YSYEKL. CDR3 size: 13 residues. The CDR3 loop is CASSLQRNTEAFF. The CDR3 DNA follows: TGCGCCAGCAGCCTTCAGCGGAACACTGAAGCTTTCTTT.

V and J are TRBV7-2 and TRBJ1-2, with TRBD1 identical over 8 bases. This CDR3 spans 13 amino acids. V was clipped by 5 bases and J by 8 bases; unmatched bases: 7. Germline V gives CDR1 SGHTA, CDR2 FQGNSA. The CDR3 reads CASSEQGGQGYTF. CDR3 nucleotide sequence: TGTGCCAGCAGCGAACAGGGGGGCCAGGGCTACACCTTC. Looking up the rest from reference TRBV7-2 and TRBJ1-2 gives the full variable domain: GAGVSQSPSNKVTEKGKDVELRCDPISGHTALYWYRQSLGQGLEFLIYFQGNSAPDKSGLPSDRFSAERTGGSVSTLTIQRTQQEDSAVYLCASSEQGGQGYTFGSGTRLTVV.

This chain uses TRBV7-3 with TRBJ2-1; 10 bases are shared with TRBD2. Looked up from germline, CDR1 is SGHTA and CDR2 is FQGTGA. The CDR3 has 15 residues. V lost 3 bases and J lost 7; bases outside the gene matches: 6. CDR3 sequence reads: CASSFEREGRNEQFF. The CDR3 DNA reads TGTGCCAGCAGCTTTGAGCGGGAGGGTCGGAATGAGCAGTTCTTC.

V usage is TRBV28 and J usage is TRBJ2-3, with TRBD1 matching 7 bases. From germline, CDR1 is MDHEN and CDR2 SYDVKM. This CDR3 is built from 17 residues. With 3 bases clipped from V and 3 bases from J, the junction kept 12 bases outside the gene matches. The CDR3 reads CASSLARQGHRTDTQYF. The CDR3 DNA is TGTGCCAGCAGTTTGGCACGACAGGGCCATCGGACAGATACGCAGTATTTT.

This clone has more than one count but fewer than ten. V is TRBV5-1 and J is TRBJ1-1; D not resolved. The CDR3 spans 14 residues. V was cut by 1 base and J by 1 base, with 8 bases left in between. CDR1 is SGHRS, CDR2 YFSETQ, per germline. This chain's CDR3 is CASSLTETNTEAFF. The CDR3 region has the DNA TGCGCCAGCAGCTTGACAGAGACGAACACTGAAGCTTTCTTT.

This clone has a handful of counts. The V call is TRBV4-2, the J call TRBJ2-7; D possibly corresponds to TRBD1 (6 bases). This CDR3 spans 15 amino acids. V shed 4 bases and J shed 3 bases, with 16 bases lying between them. Germline loops: CDR1 LGHNA, CDR2 YNFKEQ. The DNA for the CDR3 is TGTGCCAGCAGCCTAGACAGGTACGGAGGCTACGAGCAGTACTTC. Translating it yields CASSLDRYGGYEQYF.

The chain couples TRBV21-1 to TRBJ2-1; the tabulated D call, TRBD2, remains unverified against the DNA. TRBV21-1 is marked as a pseudogene. The CDR3 spans 16 residues. The CDR3 reads CASKVTSGLPYNEQFF. The CDR3, as DNA: TGTGCCAGCAAGGTCACTAGCGGACTCCCCTACAATGAGCAGTTCTTC.

The chain has TRBV5-1 and TRBJ2-1; either TRBD1 or TRBD2 may supply D (6 bases each). The CDR3 runs to 13 residues. The V and J ends lost 2 bases and 7 bases respectively, with 10 bases between them. Per the germline V gene, CDR1 is SGHRS and CDR2 is YFSETQ. DNA of the CDR3: TGCGCCAGCAGCTTAGGGGGGCGTAATGAGCAGTTCTTC. Translation gives CASSLGGRNEQFF.

The rearrangement links TRBV7-8 to TRBJ1-3, with TRBD1 as a possible D gene (6 bases). The CDR3 extends over 14 amino acids. Trimming stripped 0 bases from V and 6 bases from J, with 9 bases between. Per germline, CDR1 SGHVS and CDR2 FQNEAQ. The CDR3 coding sequence is TGTGCCAGCAGCTTAGCGTGGGGGCAAAACACCATATATTTT. This gives the protein CASSLAWGQNTIYF.

The V gene is TRBV29-1, the J gene TRBJ2-1; no firm D call. Germline-derived CDR1 and CDR2 are SQVTM and ANQGSEA. This CDR3 is built from 12 residues. The V end lost 5 bases, the J end lost 3 bases, and 8 bases lay between the germline ends. The CDR3 loop reads CSVLSDYNEQFF. The DNA for the CDR3 is TGCAGCGTTCTATCGGACTACAATGAGCAGTTCTTC.

The chain combines TRBV7-9 with TRBJ1-1; no reliable D call. CDR3 size: 13 residues. Germline V gene data show CDR1 as SEHNR and CDR2 as FQNEAQ (reference sequence). Trimming left V 8 bases short and J 2 bases short, with 12 bases between. The CDR3 reads CASFLQTNTEAFF. In DNA, the CDR3 is TGTGCCAGCTTTTTACAGACAAACACTGAAGCTTTCTTT.

This chain links TRBV7-9 with TRBJ2-1, with 11 positions matching TRBD2. The V gene's germline CDR1 is SEHNR and CDR2 FQNEAQ (reference sequence). This CDR3 region has 16 residues. After removal of 2 bases from V and 5 bases from J, the junction contained 5 bases not matched to a gene. This CDR3 is CASSLLTTSGNNEQFF. The DNA for the CDR3 is TGTGCCAGCAGCTTACTAACGACTAGCGGGAACAATGAGCAGTTCTTC.

The chain employs TRBV5-1 and TRBJ2-7, with 7 bases fitting TRBD2. The ends lost 2 bases at V and 3 bases at J; junction bases unmatched: 5. From germline, CDR1 is SGHRS and CDR2 YFSETQ. The CDR3 consists of 14 residues. Here the CDR3 reads CASSFLPSGYEQYF. Written as DNA, the CDR3 is TGCGCCAGCAGCTTCCTCCCTAGCGGCTACGAGCAGTACTTC.

The CDR3 sequence: CASRRDSYEQYF. The CDR3 DNA follows: TGTGCCAGCAGACGGGACAGCTACGAGCAGTACTTC. This chain connects TRBV6-1 to TRBJ2-7, with 7 bases fitting TRBD1. J gave up 3 bases and V 6 bases, and 2 bases lay outside the gene matches. The V gene's germline CDR1 is MNHNS and CDR2 SASEGT. The CDR3 totals 12 residues.

The table lists this clone with a few counts. This chain uses TRBV9 with TRBJ2-2; D gene uncertain. Germline values: CDR1 SGDLS, CDR2 YYNGEE. This CDR3 is 13 amino acids long. Deletions cut 0 bases from V and 4 bases from J, with 4 bases between. For the CDR3, the DNA is TGTGCCAGCAGCGTAGCCCCCACCGGGGAGCTGTTTTTT. Translated, it gives CASSVAPTGELFF.

This chain links TRBV7-3 with TRBJ2-3, with 10 bases lining up with TRBD2. CDR1 and CDR2 from the germline V gene are SGHTA and FQGTGA. This CDR3 is built from 15 residues. The V and J ends lost 4 bases and 3 bases, in that order; junction bases with no gene match: 4. CDR3 loop: CASSYSSGRTDTQYF. The CDR3 nucleotides are TGTGCCAGCAGCTATTCTAGCGGGAGAACAGATACGCAGTATTTT.

The chain employs TRBV9 and TRBJ2-3; the D is unclear. The V end lost 0 bases, the J end lost 0 bases, and 5 bases lay between the germline ends. Germline CDR1 SGDLS, CDR2 YYNGEE. The CDR3 sequence is 14 residues long. CDR3 loop: CASSVGPSTDTQYF. As DNA, the CDR3 is TGTGCCAGCAGCGTAGGTCCCAGCACAGATACGCAGTATTTT.

The chain joins TRBV5-1 to TRBJ2-6; D not certain. The CDR3 length is 16 residues. Germline CDR1 reads SGHRS; CDR2 reads YFSETQ. Trimming removed 4 bases at V and 1 base at J, with 12 bases between. CDR3 protein: CASSHKKDSGANVLTF. DNA for the CDR3: TGCGCCAGCAGCCATAAGAAGGATTCTGGGGCCAACGTCCTGACTTTC.